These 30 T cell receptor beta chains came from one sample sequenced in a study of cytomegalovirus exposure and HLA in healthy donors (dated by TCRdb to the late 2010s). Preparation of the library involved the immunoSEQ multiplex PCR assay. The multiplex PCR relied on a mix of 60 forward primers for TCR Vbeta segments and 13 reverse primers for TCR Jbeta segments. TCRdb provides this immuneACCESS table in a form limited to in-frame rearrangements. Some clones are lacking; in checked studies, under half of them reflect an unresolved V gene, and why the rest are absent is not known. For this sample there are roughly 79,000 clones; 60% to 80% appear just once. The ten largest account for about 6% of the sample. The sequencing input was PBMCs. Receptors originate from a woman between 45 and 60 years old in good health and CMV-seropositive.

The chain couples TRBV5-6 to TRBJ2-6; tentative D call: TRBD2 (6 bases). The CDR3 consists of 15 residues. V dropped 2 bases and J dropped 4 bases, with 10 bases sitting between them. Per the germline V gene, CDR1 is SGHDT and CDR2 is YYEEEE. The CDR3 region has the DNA TGTGCCAGCAGCTTAGTGGAGGGCGGGGCCAACGTCCTGACTTTC. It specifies CASSLVEGGANVLTF.

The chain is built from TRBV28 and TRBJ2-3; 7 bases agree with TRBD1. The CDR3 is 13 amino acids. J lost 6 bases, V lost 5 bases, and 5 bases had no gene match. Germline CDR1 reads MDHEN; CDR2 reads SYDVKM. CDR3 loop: CASSQTGRDTQYF. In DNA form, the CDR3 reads TGTGCCAGCAGTCAGACAGGGCGCGATACGCAGTATTTT.

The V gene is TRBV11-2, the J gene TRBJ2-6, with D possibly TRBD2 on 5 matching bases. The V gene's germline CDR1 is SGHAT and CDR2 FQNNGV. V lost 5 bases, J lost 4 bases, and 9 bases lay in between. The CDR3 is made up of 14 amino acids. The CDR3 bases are TGTGCCAGCAGCACCTGGAGGGGGGCCAACGTCCTGACTTTC. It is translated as CASSTWRGANVLTF.

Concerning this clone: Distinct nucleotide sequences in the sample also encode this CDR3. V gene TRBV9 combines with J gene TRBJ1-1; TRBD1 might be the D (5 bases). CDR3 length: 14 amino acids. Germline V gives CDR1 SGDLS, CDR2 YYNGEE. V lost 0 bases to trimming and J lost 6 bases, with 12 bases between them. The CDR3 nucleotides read TGTGCCAGCAGCGTAGGCGGGGGAGAGGCTGAAGCTTTCTTT. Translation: CASSVGGGEAEAFF.

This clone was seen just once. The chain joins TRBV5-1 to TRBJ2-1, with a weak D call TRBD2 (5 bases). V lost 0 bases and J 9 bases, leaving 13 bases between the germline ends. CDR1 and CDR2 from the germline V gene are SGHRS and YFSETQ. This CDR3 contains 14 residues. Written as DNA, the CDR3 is TGCGCCAGCAGCTTGGCCTCGGGGAGCGGTGAGCAGTTCTTC. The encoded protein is CASSLASGSGEQFF.

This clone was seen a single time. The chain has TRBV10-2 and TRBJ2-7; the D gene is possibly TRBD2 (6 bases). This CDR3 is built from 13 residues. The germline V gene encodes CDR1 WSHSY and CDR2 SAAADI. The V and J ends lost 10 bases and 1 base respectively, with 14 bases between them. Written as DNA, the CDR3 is TGCGCCACCAGGGACTTGTTGTCCTACGAGCAGTACTTC. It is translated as CATRDLLSYEQYF.

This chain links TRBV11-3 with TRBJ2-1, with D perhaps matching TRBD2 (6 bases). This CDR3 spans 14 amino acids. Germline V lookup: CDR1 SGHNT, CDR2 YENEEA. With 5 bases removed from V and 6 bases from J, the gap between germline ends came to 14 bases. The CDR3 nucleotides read TGTGCCAGCAGCCGTCAGGGAGGATTCAATGAGCAGTTCTTC. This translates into CASSRQGGFNEQFF.

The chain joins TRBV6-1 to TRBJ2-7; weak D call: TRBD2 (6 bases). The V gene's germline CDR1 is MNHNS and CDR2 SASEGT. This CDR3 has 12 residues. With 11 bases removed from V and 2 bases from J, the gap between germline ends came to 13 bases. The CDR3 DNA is TGTGCCCGGAGGGGAGTTCCCTACGAGCAGTACTTC. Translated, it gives CARRGVPYEQYF.

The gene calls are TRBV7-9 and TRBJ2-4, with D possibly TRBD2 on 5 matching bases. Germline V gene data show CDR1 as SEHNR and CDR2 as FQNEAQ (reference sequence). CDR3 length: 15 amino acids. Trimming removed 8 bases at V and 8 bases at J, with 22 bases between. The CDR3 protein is CASGLGSTPSDIQYF. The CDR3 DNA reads TGTGCCAGCGGGTTGGGGAGTACCCCTTCGGACATTCAGTACTTC. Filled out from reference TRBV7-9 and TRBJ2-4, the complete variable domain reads DTGVSQNPRHKITKRGQNVTFRCDPISEHNRLYWYRQTLGQGPEFLTYFQNEAQLEKSRLLSDRFSAERPKGSFSTLEIQRTEQGDSAMYLCASGLGSTPSDIQYFGAGTRLSVL.

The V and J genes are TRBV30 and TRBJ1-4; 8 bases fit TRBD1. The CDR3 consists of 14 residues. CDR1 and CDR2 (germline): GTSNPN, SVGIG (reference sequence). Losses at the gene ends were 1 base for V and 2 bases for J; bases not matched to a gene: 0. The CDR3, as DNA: TGTGCCTGGAGTGGACAGGGGACTAATGAAAAACTGTTTTTT. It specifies CAWSGQGTNEKLFF. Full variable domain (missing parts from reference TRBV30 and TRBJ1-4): SQTIHQWPATLVQPVGSPLSLECTVEGTSNPNLYWYRQAAGRGLQLLFYSVGIGQISSEVPQNLSASRPQDRQFILSSKKLLLSDSGFYLCAWSGQGTNEKLFFGSGTQLSVL.

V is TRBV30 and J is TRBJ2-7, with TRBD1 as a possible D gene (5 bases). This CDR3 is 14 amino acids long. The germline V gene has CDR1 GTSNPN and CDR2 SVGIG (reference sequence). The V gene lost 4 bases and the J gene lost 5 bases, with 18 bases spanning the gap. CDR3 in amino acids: CAWNGWGVPNEQYF. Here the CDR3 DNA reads TGTGCCTGGAACGGCTGGGGCGTTCCGAACGAGCAGTACTTC. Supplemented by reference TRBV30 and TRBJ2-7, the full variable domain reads SQTIHQWPATLVQPVGSPLSLECTVEGTSNPNLYWYRQAAGRGLQLLFYSVGIGQISSEVPQNLSASRPQDRQFILSSKKLLLSDSGFYLCAWNGWGVPNEQYFGPGTRLTVT.

CDR3 in amino acids: CASSLAAGETQYF. CDR3 nucleotide sequence: TGCGCCAGCAGCTTGGCCGCGGGAGAGACCCAGTACTTC. The chain recombines TRBV5-1 with TRBJ2-5, with D tentatively TRBD2 (5 bases). CDR1 is SGHRS and CDR2 is YFSETQ in the germline V gene. Trimming shortened V by 0 bases and J by 4 bases, and 7 bases separated the two germline ends. This CDR3 is 13 amino acids long.

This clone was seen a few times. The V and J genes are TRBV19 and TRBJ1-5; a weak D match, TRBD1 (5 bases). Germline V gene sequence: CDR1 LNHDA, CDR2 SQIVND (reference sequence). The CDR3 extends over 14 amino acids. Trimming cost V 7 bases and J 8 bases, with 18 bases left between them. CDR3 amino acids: CASTSSGVGKPQHF. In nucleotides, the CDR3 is TGTGCCAGTACCAGCTCGGGGGTAGGGAAGCCCCAGCATTTT.

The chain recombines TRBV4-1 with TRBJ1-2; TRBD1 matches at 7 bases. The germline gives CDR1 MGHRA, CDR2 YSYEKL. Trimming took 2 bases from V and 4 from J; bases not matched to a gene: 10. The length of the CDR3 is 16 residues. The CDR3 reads CASSQPTGFSFYGYTF. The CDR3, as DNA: TGCGCCAGCAGCCAACCGACAGGGTTCAGTTTCTATGGCTACACCTTC.

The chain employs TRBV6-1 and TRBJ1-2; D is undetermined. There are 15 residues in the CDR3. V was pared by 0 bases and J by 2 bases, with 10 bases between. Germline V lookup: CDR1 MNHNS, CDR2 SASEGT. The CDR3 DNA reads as TGTGCCAGCAGTGAAGCGAAGGCGGGGAACTATGGCTACACCTTC. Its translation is CASSEAKAGNYGYTF.

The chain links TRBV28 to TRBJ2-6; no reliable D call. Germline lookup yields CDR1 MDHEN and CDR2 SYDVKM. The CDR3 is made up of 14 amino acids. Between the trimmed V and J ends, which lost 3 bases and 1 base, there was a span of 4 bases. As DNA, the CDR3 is TGTGCCAGCAGTTTCAGGTCTGGGGCCAACGTCCTGACTTTC. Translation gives CASSFRSGANVLTF.

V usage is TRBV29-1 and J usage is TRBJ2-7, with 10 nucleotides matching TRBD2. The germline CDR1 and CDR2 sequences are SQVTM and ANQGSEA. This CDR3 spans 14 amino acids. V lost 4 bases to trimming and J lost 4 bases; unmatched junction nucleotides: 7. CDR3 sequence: CSVAPSGRAYEQYF. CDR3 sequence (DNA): TGCAGCGTTGCACCCAGCGGGAGGGCTTACGAGCAGTACTTC.

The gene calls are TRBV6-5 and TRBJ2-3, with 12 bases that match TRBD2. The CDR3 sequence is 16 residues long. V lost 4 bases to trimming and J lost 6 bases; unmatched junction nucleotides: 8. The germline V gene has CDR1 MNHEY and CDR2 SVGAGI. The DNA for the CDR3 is TGTGCCAGCAGTTCCAGACTAGCGGGAGATCGGGATACGCAGTATTTT. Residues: CASSSRLAGDRDTQYF.

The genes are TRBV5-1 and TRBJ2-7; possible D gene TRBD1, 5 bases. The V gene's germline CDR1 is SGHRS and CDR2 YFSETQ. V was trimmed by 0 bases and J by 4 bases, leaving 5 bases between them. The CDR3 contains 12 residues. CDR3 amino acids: CASSLGQYEQYF. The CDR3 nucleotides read TGCGCCAGCAGCTTGGGACAGTACGAGCAGTACTTC.

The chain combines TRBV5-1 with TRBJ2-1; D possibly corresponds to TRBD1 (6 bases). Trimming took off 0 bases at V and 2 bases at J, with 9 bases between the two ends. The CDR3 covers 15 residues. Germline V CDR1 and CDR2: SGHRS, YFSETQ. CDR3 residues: CASSLGDTTYNEQFF. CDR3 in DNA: TGCGCCAGCAGCTTGGGGGACACGACCTACAATGAGCAGTTCTTC.

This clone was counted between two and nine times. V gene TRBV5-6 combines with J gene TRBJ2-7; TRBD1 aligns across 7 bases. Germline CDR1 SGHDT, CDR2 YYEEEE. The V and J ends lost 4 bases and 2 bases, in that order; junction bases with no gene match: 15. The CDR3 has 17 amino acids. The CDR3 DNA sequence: TGTGCCAGCAGCCCCTCCGGGACAGCGGACCCTACCTACGAGCAGTACTTC. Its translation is CASSPSGTADPTYEQYF.

DNA for the CDR3: TGTGCCAGAAGCTTGGACGGGACAGCCCTATTAACGAGCAATCAGCCCCAGCATTTT. It encodes CARSLDGTALLTSNQPQHF. This sequence joins TRBV5-3 and TRBJ1-5; TRBD1 matches 7 bases. TRBV5-3 is an ORF for which the function is uncertain. V lost 0 bases, J lost 1 base, and 13 bases stayed unmatched. There are 19 residues in the CDR3.

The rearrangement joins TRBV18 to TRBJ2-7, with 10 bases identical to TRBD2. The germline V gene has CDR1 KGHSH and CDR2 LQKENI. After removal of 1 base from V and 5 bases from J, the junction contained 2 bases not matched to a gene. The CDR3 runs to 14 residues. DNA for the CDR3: TGTGCCAGCTCACCACTTGGACTAGCGGACGAGCAGTACTTC. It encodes CASSPLGLADEQYF.

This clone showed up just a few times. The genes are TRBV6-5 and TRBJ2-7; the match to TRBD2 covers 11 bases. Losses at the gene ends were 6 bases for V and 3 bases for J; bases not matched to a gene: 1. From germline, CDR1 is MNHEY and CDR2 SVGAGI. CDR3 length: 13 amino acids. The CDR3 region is CASRGTSGYEQYF. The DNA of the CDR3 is TGTGCCAGCAGGGGGACTAGCGGCTACGAGCAGTACTTC.

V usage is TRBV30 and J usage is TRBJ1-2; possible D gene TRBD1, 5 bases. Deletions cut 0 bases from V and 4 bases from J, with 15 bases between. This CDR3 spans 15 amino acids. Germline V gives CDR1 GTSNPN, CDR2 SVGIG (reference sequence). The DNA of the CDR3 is TGTGCCTGGAGTGTATCCGGGGGGTATAGCTATGGCTACACCTTC. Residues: CAWSVSGGYSYGYTF.

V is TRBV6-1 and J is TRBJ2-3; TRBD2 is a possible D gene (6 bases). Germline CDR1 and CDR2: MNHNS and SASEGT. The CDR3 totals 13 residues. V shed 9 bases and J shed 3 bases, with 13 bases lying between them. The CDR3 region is CASSIAETDTQYF. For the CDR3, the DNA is TGTGCCAGTAGCATAGCGGAGACAGATACGCAGTATTTT.

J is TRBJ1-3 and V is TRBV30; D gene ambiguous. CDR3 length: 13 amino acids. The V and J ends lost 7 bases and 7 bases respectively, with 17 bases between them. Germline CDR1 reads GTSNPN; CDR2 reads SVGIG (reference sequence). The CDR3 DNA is TGTGCCTCCTCTAGGAGGGCGGAGAACACCATATATTTT. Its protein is CASSRRAENTIYF.

The CDR3 DNA sequence: TGTGCCTGGAGTCCCACAGCTGATACGCAGTATTTT. Translation gives CAWSPTADTQYF. The chain joins TRBV30 to TRBJ2-3; D remains ambiguous. V was cut by 2 bases and J by 6 bases, with 9 bases left in between. This CDR3 region has 12 residues. Germline values: CDR1 GTSNPN, CDR2 SVGIG (reference sequence).

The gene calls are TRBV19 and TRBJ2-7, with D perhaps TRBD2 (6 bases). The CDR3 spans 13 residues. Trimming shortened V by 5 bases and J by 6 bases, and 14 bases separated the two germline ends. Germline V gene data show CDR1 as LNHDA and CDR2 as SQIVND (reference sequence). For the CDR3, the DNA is TGTGCCAGTAGTTCGGGGGATAAGAGCGAGCAGTACTTC. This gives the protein CASSSGDKSEQYF.

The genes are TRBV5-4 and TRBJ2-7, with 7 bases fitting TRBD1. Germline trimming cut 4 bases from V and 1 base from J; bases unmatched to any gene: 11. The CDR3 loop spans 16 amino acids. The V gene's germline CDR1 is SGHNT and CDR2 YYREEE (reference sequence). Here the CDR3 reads CASSPNDREFSYEQYF. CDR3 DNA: TGTGCCAGCAGCCCGAACGACAGGGAGTTTTCCTACGAGCAGTACTTC.